The 9 T cell receptor beta chains in this list originate from one sample, sequenced in a study of blood T cells in healthy people across ages. For the second PCR, which ran for roughly 7 to 11 cycles, a sample-barcoded 5' primer and a J-beta primer mix were used. TCRdb re-called the 5' RACE reads through MiXCR, storing one row per CDR3 protein. The sample yields under 1,000,000 distinct CDR3 sequences, about 46% seen once. The sequenced sample was blood. The receptors come from a man of 80 years or more in good health.

The CDR3 DNA reads as TGTGCCAGCAGTCCGGGACTACGGGGTTGGACCCAGTACTTC. Protein product: CASSPGLRGWTQYF. This rearrangement joins TRBV28 to TRBJ2-5, with 7 positions matching TRBD2. This CDR3 region has 14 residues. CDR1 and CDR2 from the germline V gene are MDHEN and SYDVKM. V was pared by 5 bases and J by 7 bases, with 10 bases of the junction left unmatched.

This clonotype was seen many times. The rearrangement links TRBV5-1 to TRBJ2-3; 7 bases agree with TRBD2. In germline, CDR1 is SGHRS, CDR2 YFSETQ. Unmatched junction bases numbered 5, after V lost 0 bases and J lost 4 bases. This CDR3 region has 15 residues. CDR3 nucleotides: TGCGCCAGCAGCTTGGGGCAGGGAGGGTCAGATACGCAGTATTTT. Protein sequence: CASSLGQGGSDTQYF.

The rearrangement uses TRBV20-1 and TRBJ2-5; D gene uncertain. The tail of the sequence fits TRBJ2-7 better, so the J call may be wrong. The CDR3 sequence is 11 residues long. The V gene's germline CDR1 is DFQATT and CDR2 SNEGSKA (reference sequence). The CDR3 nucleotides are TGCAGTGCAAACCAAGGCTACGAGCAGTACTTC. Its protein is CSANQGYEQYF.

Regarding this clonotype: A read error may explain this, as a much larger clone is one base away. The J gene is TRBJ2-1, the V gene TRBV7-2; TRBD2 aligns across 11 bases. CDR1 is SGHTA, CDR2 FQGNSA, per germline. The CDR3 sequence is 17 residues long. With 1 base clipped from V and 6 bases from J, the junction kept 8 bases outside the gene matches. CDR3 loop: CASSLVVGTSGCNEQFF. Written as DNA, the CDR3 is TGTGCCAGCAGCTTAGTGGTAGGGACTAGCGGATGCAATGAGCAGTTCTTC.

Remarks on this clonotype: This could be a read error, since a much larger clone is one nucleotide away. This chain joins TRBV3-1 and TRBJ2-4, with D tentatively TRBD1 (6 bases). Near its end, the DNA agrees better with TRBJ2-7, so the J call may be wrong. The CDR3 length is 14 residues. The germline V gene has CDR1 LGHDT and CDR2 YNNKEL (reference sequence). CDR3 nucleotides: TGTGTCAGCACCTCAACGATGGGGGCTGTCGAGCAGTACTTC. This gives the protein CVSTSTMGAVEQYF.

This chain joins TRBV30 and TRBJ2-1; 9 nucleotides line up with TRBD1. Germline V lookup: CDR1 GTSNPN, CDR2 SVGIG (reference sequence). Trimming removed 3 bases from V and 6 bases from J; junction bases left unmatched: 9. The length of the CDR3 is 15 residues. CDR3 DNA sequence: TGTGCCTGGAGAGCCCCGGGACAGGGAGTCAATGAGCAGTTCTTC. This gives the protein CAWRAPGQGVNEQFF.

This clonotype has more than one count but fewer than ten. The chain uses TRBV5-1 and TRBJ2-3, with TRBD2 identical over 11 bases. Germline CDR1 and CDR2: SGHRS and YFSETQ. There are 15 residues in the CDR3. Trimming took 2 bases from V and 4 from J; bases not matched to a gene: 3. The CDR3, as DNA: TGCGCCAGCAGCTTTAGCGGGAGGGCCGCAGATACGCAGTATTTT. Translation: CASSFSGRAADTQYF.

This sequence joins TRBV10-3 and TRBJ2-1, with 8 bases aligning to TRBD2. Germline V gene data show CDR1 as ENHRY and CDR2 as SYGVKD. CDR3 length equals 14 residues. The V gene end was trimmed by 6 bases and the J gene end by 4 bases; junction bases not matched to a gene: 5. The CDR3 DNA is TGTGCCATCAGACTACTAGCGGAATACAATGAGCAGTTCTTC. Translating it yields CAIRLLAEYNEQFF.

J is TRBJ2-1 and V is TRBV20-1, with 12 bases lining up with TRBD2. There are 17 residues in the CDR3. V shed 6 bases and J 0 bases; nucleotides not matched to a gene: 9. The germline CDR1 and CDR2 sequences are DFQATT and SNEGSKA (reference sequence). For the CDR3, the DNA is TGCAGTGCGATGACTAGCGGGGGACTTAGCTCCTACAATGAGCAGTTCTTC. Translation gives CSAMTSGGLSSYNEQFF.